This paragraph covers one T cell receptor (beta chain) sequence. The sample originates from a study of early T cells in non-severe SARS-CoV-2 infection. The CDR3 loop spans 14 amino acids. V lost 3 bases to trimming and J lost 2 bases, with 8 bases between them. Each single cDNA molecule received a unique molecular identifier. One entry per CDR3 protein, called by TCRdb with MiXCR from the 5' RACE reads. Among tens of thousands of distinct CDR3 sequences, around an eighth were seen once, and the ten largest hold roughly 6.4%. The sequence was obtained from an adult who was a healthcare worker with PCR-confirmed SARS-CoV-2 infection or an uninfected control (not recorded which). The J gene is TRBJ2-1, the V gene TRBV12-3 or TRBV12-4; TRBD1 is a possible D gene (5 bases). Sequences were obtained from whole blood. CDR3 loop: CASSFIGAYNEQFF. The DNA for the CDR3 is TGTGCCAGCAGTTTTATAGGGGCCTACAATGAGCAGTTCTTC.